Shown below are 28 T cell receptor beta chains from a single sample sequenced in a study of cytomegalovirus exposure and HLA in healthy donors (dated by TCRdb to about 2017). Library preparation used the immunoSEQ multiplex PCR assay. For the multiplex PCR, a mixture combining 60 forward primers for TCR Vbeta segments and 13 reverse primers for TCR Jbeta segments was used. As stored in TCRdb, this immuneACCESS dataset retains in-frame rearrangements with V and J assigned. A fraction of the clones does not appear; measured against another copy, unresolved V genes explain less than half of the discrepancy, and the remainder lacks a known reason. The table for this sample lists about 67,000 clones. 15% of the sample lies in the top ten. The sequenced material came from PBMCs. These receptors were obtained from a boy under 18 in good health and CMV-seronegative.

The V gene is TRBV5-1, the J gene TRBJ2-7, with 8 bases aligning to TRBD2. Germline CDR1 SGHRS, CDR2 YFSETQ. The J segment lost 4 bases and the V segment lost 1 base, leaving 10 bases of the junction unmatched. The CDR3 covers 16 residues. CDR3 amino acids: CASSLWSGTSLYEQYF. CDR3 bases: TGCGCCAGCAGCTTGTGGAGCGGGACTAGTTTATACGAGCAGTACTTC.

The chain carries TRBV11-2 and TRBJ1-1; tentative D call: TRBD1 (6 bases). This CDR3 has 16 residues. V was cut by 5 bases and J by 2 bases, with 18 bases left in between. The germline V gene encodes CDR1 SGHAT and CDR2 FQNNGV. CDR3 loop: CASSLRQDWENTEAFF. The CDR3 DNA reads TGTGCCAGCAGCCTCCGACAGGACTGGGAAAACACTGAAGCTTTCTTT.

The V gene is TRBV9, the J gene TRBJ2-3; TRBD1 agrees at 8 bases. V was pared by 1 base and J by 2 bases, with 12 bases of the junction left unmatched. This CDR3 region has 18 residues. The germline CDR1 and CDR2 sequences are SGDLS and YYNGEE. The CDR3 loop reads CASSVQGATPLATDTQYF. For the CDR3, the DNA is TGTGCCAGCAGCGTACAGGGGGCCACCCCTCTAGCCACAGATACGCAGTATTTT.

This chain links TRBV6-5 with TRBJ1-4; D uncertain. Germline CDR1 MNHEY, CDR2 SVGAGI. Trimming cost V 2 bases and J 8 bases, with 12 bases left between them. This CDR3 has 14 amino acids. In DNA, the CDR3 is TGTGCCAGCAGTTACGAGGCAAGAGAAGAAAAACTGTTTTTT. Protein sequence: CASSYEAREEKLFF.

This rearrangement joins TRBV5-6 to TRBJ2-5, with D perhaps matching TRBD2 (6 bases). The end of the DNA fits TRBJ2-7 better, so the J call may be wrong. The CDR3 runs to 12 residues. The germline V gene has CDR1 SGHDT and CDR2 YYEEEE. This chain's CDR3 is CASSFGEDEQYF. In nucleotides, the CDR3 is TGTGCCAGCAGCTTCGGGGAGGACGAGCAGTACTTC.

The J gene is TRBJ1-1, the V gene TRBV11-3, with 8 bases aligning to TRBD1. V was clipped by 5 bases and J by 0 bases; unmatched bases: 2. The CDR3 extends over 14 amino acids. The germline V gene encodes CDR1 SGHNT and CDR2 YENEEA. The CDR3 region has the DNA TGTGCCAGCAGCCCGACAGGGGTGAACACTGAAGCTTTCTTT. It codes for CASSPTGVNTEAFF.

The gene calls are TRBV2 and TRBJ2-2; TRBD2 matches at 8 bases. The V gene end was trimmed by 4 bases and the J gene end by 5 bases; junction bases not matched to a gene: 6. The CDR3 covers 15 residues. CDR1 and CDR2 (germline): SNHLY, FYNNEI. In DNA form, the CDR3 reads TGTGCCAGCAGTGTCCAAGCGGGGGATACCGGGGAGCTGTTTTTT. Encoded protein: CASSVQAGDTGELFF.

The rearrangement links TRBV4-1 to TRBJ1-4; D is possibly TRBD1 (6 bases). Germline CDR1 reads MGHRA; CDR2 reads YSYEKL. This CDR3 is built from 15 residues. The V and J ends lost 1 base and 8 bases respectively, with 14 bases between them. CDR3 sequence reads: CASSQGTVEAEKLFF. In DNA form, the CDR3 reads TGCGCCAGCAGCCAAGGGACAGTGGAGGCAGAAAAACTGTTTTTT.

The chain carries TRBV6-6 and TRBJ2-5, with TRBD1 matching over 7 bases. This CDR3 spans 13 amino acids. V was pared by 6 bases and J by 7 bases, with 8 bases of the junction left unmatched. Germline-derived CDR1 and CDR2 are MNHNY and SVGAGI (reference sequence). The DNA for the CDR3 is TGTGCCAGCAGCGTAGGGACAGCGGTGACCCAGTACTTC. Translating gives CASSVGTAVTQYF.

This chain links TRBV5-6 with TRBJ1-2, with D possibly TRBD1 on 6 matching bases. Germline CDR1 and CDR2: SGHDT and YYEEEE. This CDR3 is built from 13 residues. V lost 4 bases to trimming and J lost 6 bases, with 13 bases between them. CDR3 sequence reads: CASSLGGSHGYTF. In DNA, the CDR3 is TGTGCCAGCAGCCTGGGGGGCTCCCATGGCTACACCTTC.

V usage is TRBV30 and J usage is TRBJ1-3, with a weak D call TRBD1 (5 bases). The CDR3 sequence is 14 residues long. Germline values: CDR1 GTSNPN, CDR2 SVGIG (reference sequence). V was shortened by 2 bases and J by 0 bases, with 8 bases between the two germline ends. This chain's CDR3 is CAWSRGSSGNTIYF. In DNA form, the CDR3 reads TGTGCCTGGAGTCGGGGGTCCTCTGGAAACACCATATATTTT. Full variable domain (missing parts from reference TRBV30 and TRBJ1-3): SQTIHQWPATLVQPVGSPLSLECTVEGTSNPNLYWYRQAAGRGLQLLFYSVGIGQISSEVPQNLSASRPQDRQFILSSKKLLLSDSGFYLCAWSRGSSGNTIYFGEGSWLTVV.

The chain employs TRBV5-1 and TRBJ1-6, with TRBD1 matching 9 bases. This CDR3 contains 14 residues. CDR1 is SGHRS, CDR2 YFSETQ, per germline. V trimming: 0 bases; J trimming: 11 bases; junction bases outside the gene matches: 3. The CDR3 DNA is TGCGCCAGCAGCTTGGCGGGACAGGGAACACCCCTCCACTTT. Its translation: CASSLAGQGTPLHF.

This chain links TRBV5-1 with TRBJ2-3, with 10 bases lining up with TRBD2. V shed 5 bases and J 8 bases; nucleotides not matched to a gene: 8. The germline CDR1 and CDR2 sequences are SGHRS and YFSETQ. This CDR3 is 14 amino acids long. The CDR3 sequence: CASRAGTSEGTQYF. The CDR3 nucleotides are TGCGCCAGCAGGGCCGGGACTAGCGAGGGTACGCAGTATTTT.

This chain links TRBV4-1 with TRBJ1-1; maybe TRBD1 (6 bases). CDR1 and CDR2 (germline): MGHRA, YSYEKL. V shed 5 bases and J shed 3 bases, with 16 bases lying between them. The CDR3 contains 15 residues. Here the CDR3 DNA reads TGCGCCAGCAGCAAAGCCGTATCAGGGGACACTGAAGCTTTCTTT. This codes for CASSKAVSGDTEAFF.

The J gene is TRBJ1-3, the V gene TRBV5-1; the match to TRBD1 covers 7 bases. V trimming: 3 bases; J trimming: 2 bases; junction bases outside the gene matches: 2. The germline gives CDR1 SGHRS, CDR2 YFSETQ. CDR3 length equals 14 residues. CDR3 nucleotide sequence: TGCGCCAGCAGCTCCCAGGGGGCTGGAAACACCATATATTTT. Its translation: CASSSQGAGNTIYF.

This sequence joins TRBV15 and TRBJ2-3; possible D gene TRBD1, 5 bases. With 3 bases removed from V and 0 bases from J, the gap between germline ends came to 10 bases. This CDR3 contains 15 residues. In germline, CDR1 is LNHNV, CDR2 YYDKDF (reference sequence). The CDR3 DNA is TGTGCCACCAGCAGCCCCAGGGCTAGCACAGATACGCAGTATTTT. Residues: CATSSPRASTDTQYF.

V and J are TRBV7-3 and TRBJ2-5, with 8 bases lining up with TRBD1. The CDR3 runs to 15 residues. V gave up 1 base and J gave up 5 bases; unmatched junction bases: 6. Germline V gives CDR1 SGHTA, CDR2 FQGTGA. The CDR3 protein is CASSLMGQEGETQYF. CDR3 nucleotide sequence: TGTGCCAGCAGCTTAATGGGACAGGAAGGGGAGACCCAGTACTTC.

The chain recombines TRBV14 with TRBJ2-1; the match to TRBD1 covers 9 bases. The CDR3 runs to 17 residues. Per the germline V gene, CDR1 is SGHDN and CDR2 is FVKESK. Losses at the gene ends were 4 bases for V and 10 bases for J; bases not matched to a gene: 17. CDR3 DNA: TGTGCCAGCAGCCTCCTGGGGCTGGACAGGGGAGGACGGGAGCAGTTCTTC. Translated: CASSLLGLDRGGREQFF.

As concerns this clone: One end of the junction is discordant with germline, which a read error may explain. The chain's CDR3 is CASSPGLGNNYGYNF. The CDR3 region has the DNA TGTGCCAGCTCACCCGGACTGGGCAACAACTATGGCTACAACTTC. The chain is built from TRBV18 and TRBJ1-2; D remains unclear. CDR3 length: 15 amino acids. Germline CDR1 reads KGHSH; CDR2 reads LQKENI. Full variable domain (rest looked up from reference TRBV18 and TRBJ1-2): NAGVMQNPRHLVRRRGQEARLRCSPMKGHSHVYWYRQLPEEGLKFMVYLQKENIIDESGMPKERFSAEFPKEGPSILRIQQVVRGDSAAYFCASSPGLGNNYGYNFGSGTRLTVV.

This sequence joins TRBV7-2 and TRBJ1-2; 7 bases fit TRBD1. The CDR3 has 14 residues. V was clipped by 5 bases and J by 6 bases; unmatched bases: 9. Germline loops: CDR1 SGHTA, CDR2 FQGNSA. For the CDR3, the DNA is TGTGCCAGCAGCCCTGGACAGGTTAGGAATGGCTACACCTTC. This translates into CASSPGQVRNGYTF.

The chain is built from TRBV2 and TRBJ2-1; 7 bases match TRBD1. Germline CDR1 and CDR2: SNHLY and FYNNEI. The CDR3 is made up of 12 amino acids. V was clipped by 11 bases and J by 10 bases; unmatched bases: 11. As DNA, the CDR3 is TGTGCCTGCTCCTTACAGGGGCACGAGCAGTTCTTC. Translation: CACSLQGHEQFF. The complete variable domain, with remaining parts taken from reference TRBV2 and TRBJ2-1, reads EPEVTQTPSHQVTQMGQEVILRCVPISNHLYFYWYRQILGQKVEFLVSFYNNEISEKSEIFDDQFSVERPDGSNFTLKIRSTKLEDSAMYFCACSLQGHEQFFGPGTRLTVL.

CDR3 nucleotide sequence: TGTGCCAGCAGCGCCTTAGAGGGCACCGGGGAGCTGTTTTTT. Residues: CASSALEGTGELFF. This rearrangement joins TRBV11-1 to TRBJ2-2; maybe TRBD2 (5 bases). The CDR3 is 14 residues long. Germline V gene sequence: CDR1 SGHAT, CDR2 FQDESV (reference sequence). Trimming left V 5 bases short and J 4 bases short, with 11 bases between.

The V and J genes are TRBV7-9 and TRBJ2-3; 7 bases line up with TRBD1. J gave up 4 bases and V 5 bases, and 12 bases lay outside the gene matches. The CDR3 totals 16 residues. Germline V gives CDR1 SEHNR, CDR2 FQNEAQ (reference sequence). The CDR3 DNA reads as TGTGCCAGCAGCGTGGACTCAGGGGGATGGTCAGATACGCAGTATTTT. The encoded protein is CASSVDSGGWSDTQYF.

The chain combines TRBV10-3 with TRBJ2-2; D uncertain. With 6 bases removed from V and 2 bases from J, the gap between germline ends came to 7 bases. Germline values: CDR1 ENHRY, CDR2 SYGVKD. The CDR3 spans 13 residues. As DNA, the CDR3 is TGTGCCATCAGCCAGGCAAACACCGGGGAGCTGTTTTTT. Amino acid sequence: CAISQANTGELFF.

The gene calls are TRBV4-1 and TRBJ1-5; perhaps TRBD1 as D (5 bases). CDR1 is MGHRA, CDR2 YSYEKL, per germline. Trimming stripped 1 base from V and 0 bases from J, with 10 bases between. The CDR3 is 16 residues long. The CDR3 DNA follows: TGCGCCAGCAGCCAAGCTGACAGCTATAGCAATCAGCCCCAGCATTTT. This translates into CASSQADSYSNQPQHF.

In DNA form, the CDR3 reads TGTGCCAGTAGTCCGGGGGTGTATGGCTACACCTTC. Translation gives CASSPGVYGYTF. The rearrangement links TRBV19 to TRBJ1-2; TRBD1 might be the D (5 bases). The CDR3 is made up of 12 amino acids. The germline gives CDR1 LNHDA, CDR2 SQIVND (reference sequence). Trimming pared 5 bases from V and 5 bases from J, leaving 9 bases between.

The genes are TRBV5-1 and TRBJ1-5; a weak D match, TRBD1 (6 bases). CDR3 length equals 15 residues. V shed 0 bases and J shed 0 bases, with 7 bases lying between them. In germline, CDR1 is SGHRS, CDR2 YFSETQ. The CDR3 loop is CASSLGTDSNQPQHF. In DNA, the CDR3 is TGCGCCAGCAGCTTGGGGACAGATAGCAATCAGCCCCAGCATTTT.

The rearrangement uses TRBV27 and TRBJ1-2; TRBD1 matches 10 bases. This CDR3 is 17 amino acids long. With V trimmed by 5 bases and J by 4 bases, 13 bases remained unmatched. In germline, CDR1 is MNHEY, CDR2 SMNVEV (reference sequence). CDR3 sequence reads: CASSPGTGETLFYGYTF. CDR3 bases: TGTGCCAGCAGTCCCGGGACAGGGGAAACACTCTTCTATGGCTACACCTTC.